This T cell receptor (beta chain) was observed in a study of post-analysis software for immune sequencing data. Study context: The study covered relapsing-remitting, secondary progressive and progressive-relapsing courses of multiple sclerosis. Findings of the study overall: The authors found that F measure strongly co-clustered same-batch samples. The normalized Chao1 diversity of multiple sclerosis patients was significantly lower than that of controls.

This clonotype was seen many times. Its antigen is not known. TCR beta libraries were prepared from cDNA with unique molecular identifiers. T cells, about 0.85 to 11 million of them, yielded roughly 0.5 million cDNA molecules. TCRdb reanalysed the PCR reads using MiXCR and keeps one entry per CDR3 protein. This sample yields some 260,000 distinct CDR3 sequences, of which 30% to 45% are seen a single time; more than 4% belongs to the top ten. Sequences were obtained from blood. This TCR derives from a girl under 18 with multiple sclerosis.

The chain's CDR3 is CASSLQGGQNNEQFF. CDR3 DNA: TGTGCCAGTAGTTTACAGGGGGGACAAAACAATGAGCAGTTCTTC. The J gene is TRBJ2-1, the V gene TRBV19; 8 bases are shared with TRBD1. J lost 5 bases, V lost 5 bases, and 8 bases had no gene match. The CDR3 runs 15 residues. Germline CDR1 LNHDA, CDR2 SQIVND (reference sequence).